The rows below give T cell receptor beta chains drawn from one sample of a study of neurological immune-mediated disorders. TCRdb reanalysed the 5' RACE reads using MiXCR and keeps one entry per CDR3 protein. The table has tens of thousands of distinct CDR3 sequences, around an eighth seen once; the top ten hold 2% to 2.5%. Source material: PBMCs. Every receptor here comes from a middle-aged woman in good health. CDR3s include the opening cysteine and the closing phenylalanine or tryptophan. The D gene is left open where the match is weak. Expanded clones get a size class; other rows say once, few or many, or leave the size out.

TRBV10-3	many	TRBJ1-2	NA	CAISESSYPGYTF	TGTGCCATCAGTGAGTCGAGTTACCCCGGCTACACCTTC
TRBV5-6	many	TRBJ1-3	NA	CASGQEGNTIYF	TGTGCCAGCGGGCAGGAAGGAAACACCATATATTTT
TRBV9	few	TRBJ1-3	TRBD1	CASSVDPTGGGNTIYF	TGTGCCAGCAGCGTAGACCCGACAGGGGGTGGAAACACCATATATTTT
TRBV7-2	NA	TRBJ2-7	NA	CASSLTRYEQYF	TGTGCCAGCAGCTTGACTCGATACGAGCAGTACTTC
TRBV20-1	many	TRBJ2-3	NA	CSARDYTDTQYF	TGCAGTGCTAGAGACTACACAGATACGCAGTATTTT
TRBV6-1	many	TRBJ2-1	NA	CASSAGVSSYNEQFF	TGTGCCAGCAGTGCGGGCGTAAGCTCCTACAATGAGCAGTTCTTC
TRBV7-8	many	TRBJ1-1	NA	CASSLATAGTEAFF	TGTGCCAGCAGCTTAGCGACAGCCGGCACTGAAGCTTTCTTT
TRBV20-1	medium-sized	TRBJ2-3	TRBD2	CSAWEGLVTDTQYF	TGCAGTGCTTGGGAGGGACTAGTCACAGATACGCAGTATTTT
TRBV3-1	many	TRBJ1-1	NA	CASSIQGNTEAFF	TGTGCCAGCAGCATACAGGGGAACACTGAAGCTTTCTTT
TRBV5-1	NA	TRBJ1-1	NA	CASSNDGNTEAFF	TGCGCCAGCAGCAACGACGGGAACACTGAAGCTTTCTTT
TRBV12-3/TRBV12-4	many	TRBJ2-2	NA	CASSPGDRTGELFF	TGTGCCAGCAGTCCCGGCGATCGCACCGGGGAGCTGTTTTTT
TRBV5-5	NA	TRBJ2-2	NA	CASDQGYTGELFF	TGTGCCAGCGACCAGGGATACACCGGGGAGCTGTTTTTT
TRBV5-1	medium-sized	TRBJ1-6	TRBD1	CASTPGQPGPNSPLHF	TGCGCCAGCACCCCGGGACAGCCGGGGCCGAATTCACCCCTCCACTTT
TRBV12-3/TRBV12-4	NA	TRBJ2-2	NA	CARSLGDPIGELFF	TGTGCCAGAAGTTTAGGGGACCCCATCGGGGAGCTGTTTTTT
TRBV20-1	NA	TRBJ1-5	NA	CSATTHESNQPQHF	TGCAGTGCCACGACCCATGAAAGCAATCAGCCCCAGCATTTT
TRBV10-3	many	TRBJ1-1	TRBD1	CAIRPATGGNTEAFF	TGTGCCATCAGACCCGCGACAGGGGGGAACACTGAAGCTTTCTTT